This TCR beta chain derives from a study of T-cell memory formation after mild COVID-19. The overall study: Largely donor-specific TCR clusters were found. Study results and limitations: Of the contracting clones, CD4+ ones lay mainly in CM and EM, and CD8+ ones in EMRA.

This clonotype turned up a few times. Antigen unknown. Via MiXCR, TCRdb re-called the 5' RACE reads, giving one row per CDR3 protein. The sample shows fewer than 350,000 distinct CDR3 sequences, 8% to 9% of them seen only once. The germline gives CDR1 SGHTA, CDR2 FQGNSA. The CDR3 is made up of 14 amino acids. V lost 4 bases, J lost 11 bases, and 20 bases lay in between. This TCR was sampled from a man between 18 and 29 years old who had mild COVID-19 (a few samples of this study predate the infection). Cell type and time point are not known. Sequenced input: PBMCs or a T cell subset sorted from them (not recorded which). This chain connects TRBV7-2 to TRBJ1-1; possible D gene TRBD1, 5 bases. This CDR3 reads CASSWGGSGRHAFF. CDR3 DNA sequence: TGTGCCAGCAGCTGGGGGGGGTCAGGGAGGCACGCTTTCTTT.